This T cell receptor beta chain came from a study of blood T cells in healthy people across ages. This clonotype was recorded a few times. The antigen is not known. Study observations and caveats: Underestimates were what the diversity estimates from one million T cells were considered to be.

PCR was performed a second time for roughly 7 to 11 cycles using a sample-barcoded 5' primer and a J-beta primer mix. TCRdb reprocessed the 5' RACE reads with MiXCR, giving one entry per CDR3 protein. The table has roughly 2 million distinct CDR3 sequences, about 50% seen once. Each donor gave 9.5 to 10 milliliters of peripheral blood. The CDR3 spans 11 residues. Trimming cost V 8 bases and J 5 bases, with 10 bases left between them. Germline lookup yields CDR1 MNHNY and CDR2 SVGAGI (reference sequence). The V and J genes are TRBV6-6 and TRBJ2-7; D not certain. The sequenced sample consisted of blood. The TCR originated in a woman aged 40-49 years in good health. The CDR3 nucleotides read TGTGCCAGCCGCTTCAGCCACGAGCAGTACTTC. Protein sequence: CASRFSHEQYF.